The clone carrying this T cell receptor beta chain was seen a handful of times. V shed 6 bases and J 5 bases; nucleotides not matched to a gene: 17. Germline CDR1 is SGHDT and CDR2 is YYEEEE. CDR3 length equals 17 residues. These data come from a study of blood T cell repertoires in COVID-19. As for the study in general: Sites across the United States, Italy and Spain contributed samples from acute and convalescent COVID-19. The cDNA or gDNA used as material had been derived from T cells, B-cell-depleted T cells, or PBMCs.

Original analysis: Reference gene primer amplification in the assay estimated nucleated cell counts. The assay was immunoSEQ multiplex PCR, and TCRdb's table has in-frame clones only and misses some. The V and J calls and clone size come from that table; D and trimming were worked out from the DNA. The top ten hold roughly 31% of the sample, which has about 100,000 clones, about 77% seen once. Sequencing used peripheral blood. The receptor comes from a man between 65 and 79 years old with active or convalescent COVID-19. The V call is TRBV5-6, the J call TRBJ2-5; 9 bases are shared with TRBD1. CDR3 nucleotides: TGTGCCAGCAAGGAAAAACCGGGACAGGGTCATCAGGAGACCCAGTACTTC. Translating gives CASKEKPGQGHQETQYF.